The sequence of this T cell receptor (beta chain) was determined in a study of CD8 T cells in Susac syndrome. RNA, at about 0.45 to 1 ug, was reverse transcribed with random hexamers. In TCRdb, the immunoSEQ multiplex PCR reads were re-called with MiXCR into one record per CDR3 protein. This sample has tens of thousands of distinct CDR3 sequences, with approximately 93% found just once. The CDR3 consists of 15 residues. Deletions cut 3 bases from V and 2 bases from J, with 10 bases between. The TCR sequence derives from a human donor with Susac syndrome. The sample taken for sequencing was CD8+ T cells from PBMCs. This chain uses TRBV12-3 or TRBV12-4 with TRBJ1-4; perhaps TRBD1 as D (5 bases). This CDR3 is CASSFSRGTNEKLFF. DNA for the CDR3: TGTGCCAGCAGTTTCTCGAGGGGTACTAATGAAAAACTGTTTTTT.